This T cell receptor beta chain was retrieved from a study of OX40 agonist ivuxolimab in advanced cancers. Study as a whole: About 42% of patients had received prior checkpoint inhibitor therapy.

The CDR3 length is 13 residues. Per germline, CDR1 SGHTA and CDR2 FQGNSA. Trimming removed 4 bases at V and 5 bases at J, with 12 bases between. Profiled with immunoSEQ multiplex PCR; TCRdb holds only in-frame clones, not every one. The sample gives 65,000 or so clones, approximately 86% of which show up once; 3.7% is in the top ten. The sample in question was CD4+ or CD8+ T cells sorted from blood, obtained in a trial of the OX40 agonist ivuxolimab. This receptor was obtained from an adult with an advanced solid tumor such as melanoma, head and neck, liver or kidney cancer. The chain uses TRBV7-2 and TRBJ2-7; TRBD1 might be the D (5 bases). The CDR3 DNA reads TGTGCCAGCAGCTCTACAGGAAAGGACGAGCAGTACTTC. As protein: CASSSTGKDEQYF.